These T cell receptor beta chains were read from a single sample in a study of T cells after yellow fever vaccination. TCRdb re-derived calls from the 5' RACE reads in MiXCR, one entry per CDR3 protein. Here the sample spans roughly 350,000 distinct CDR3 sequences, over 4% being singletons. The sequences come from PBMCs, collected 5 days after the yellow fever booster vaccination. These receptors all stem from a man aged 18 to 30 who received the YFV17D yellow fever vaccine. Both conserved end residues are part of each CDR3. Fields, in order: V gene, J gene, clone size, D gene, CDR3 protein, CDR3 DNA. The D gene is left open where the match is weak. The size of a clone is reported for some rows only, either as once, few or many, or as a class for expanded clones.

>TRBV9|TRBJ1-6|few|NA
CASQRDNSPLHF
TGTGCCAGCCAGAGGGACAATTCACCCCTCCACTTT
>TRBV6-5|TRBJ1-6|few|NA
CASSNREHQGAPLHF
TGTGCCAGCAGCAATAGGGAGCACCAAGGAGCACCCCTCCACTTT
>TRBV5-1|TRBJ1-1|NA|TRBD1
CASRNRGPDTEAFF
TGCGCCAGCCGGAACAGGGGGCCCGATACTGAAGCTTTCTTT
>TRBV6-5|TRBJ1-3|many|TRBD1
CASSLLQGAGNTIYF
TGTGCCAGCAGCCTCCTACAGGGGGCTGGAAACACCATATATTTT
>TRBV29-1|TRBJ1-4|few|NA
CSVENLRGGGEKLFF
TGCAGCGTTGAGAATCTCAGGGGCGGGGGTGAAAAACTGTTTTTT
>TRBV5-1|TRBJ1-2|few|NA
CASSLGGRTANYGYTF
TGCGCCAGCAGCTTAGGAGGTCGGACAGCTAACTATGGCTACACCTTC
>TRBV20-1|TRBJ2-2|few|TRBD2
CGGRGDLNTGELFF
TGCGGGGGGCGGGGGGACCTGAACACCGGGGAGCTGTTTTTT
>TRBV10-3|TRBJ1-1|NA|TRBD1
CAISHGQGKATEAFF
TGTGCCATCAGCCACGGACAGGGAAAGGCGACTGAAGCTTTCTTT
>TRBV20-1|TRBJ2-1|NA|TRBD1
CSASGTGSNEQFF
TGCAGTGCTAGTGGGACAGGGAGCAATGAGCAGTTCTTC
>TRBV12-3/TRBV12-4|TRBJ1-5|NA|NA
CASSLEAGPQHF
TGTGCCAGCAGTTTAGAGGCAGGGCCCCAGCATTTT
>TRBV7-9|TRBJ2-5|once|NA
CASSPTGIQETQYF
TGTGCCAGCAGCCCGACTGGGATCCAAGAGACCCAGTACTTC
>TRBV5-5|TRBJ1-4|few|NA
CASSGGGSEKLFF
TGTGCCAGCAGCGGAGGGGGATCAGAAAAACTGTTTTTT
>TRBV4-3|TRBJ2-5|few|NA
CASSQRGSETQYF
TGCGCCAGCAGCCAACGGGGGTCGGAGACCCAGTACTTC
>TRBV6-5|TRBJ1-4|NA|NA
CASSYWGRGQNEKLFF
TGTGCCAGCAGTTACTGGGGCCGGGGCCAAAATGAAAAACTGTTTTTT
>TRBV12-3/TRBV12-4|TRBJ2-3|many|TRBD2
CASSLAKQSGATDTQYF
TGTGCCAGCAGTTTAGCGAAGCAAAGCGGGGCAACAGATACGCAGTATTTT
>TRBV7-9|TRBJ2-1|many|TRBD1
CASSSLGDRGSGESYNEQFF
TGTGCCAGCAGCTCCCTAGGGGACAGGGGATCGGGGGAGTCCTACAATGAGCAGTTCTTC
>TRBV6-6|TRBJ2-5|NA|TRBD2
CASRPLVGRQRGFVETQYF
TGTGCCAGCAGGCCCCTAGTTGGAAGGCAGCGGGGGTTCGTAGAGACCCAGTACTTC
>TRBV30|TRBJ1-2|few|NA
CAWSVGGEVRTF
TGTGCCTGGAGTGTAGGCGGGGAAGTTCGGACCTTC
>TRBV5-1|TRBJ1-4|few|TRBD1
CASSGGQLTNEKLFF
TGCGCCAGCAGCGGGGGACAGCTGACTAATGAAAAACTGTTTTTT
>TRBV7-9|TRBJ2-3|few|NA
CASTLRGGTTDTQYF
TGTGCCAGCACCTTACGAGGGGGAACCACAGATACGCAGTATTTT
>TRBV5-1|TRBJ2-5|few|NA
CASSDNQETQYF
TGCGCCAGCAGTGATAACCAAGAGACCCAGTACTTC
>TRBV19|TRBJ1-5|few|NA
CASQGISNQPQHF
TGTGCCAGTCAGGGTATTAGCAATCAGCCCCAGCATTTT
>TRBV6-5|TRBJ2-7|NA|TRBD1
CASSYGGAGQGNEQYF
TGTGCCAGCAGTTACGGGGGAGCGGGACAGGGTAACGAGCAGTACTTC
>TRBV6-5|TRBJ1-5|NA|NA
CASSYSRQGGQPQHF
TGTGCCAGCAGTTACTCGCGTCAGGGAGGACAGCCCCAGCATTTT
>TRBV5-1|TRBJ2-2|many|TRBD1
CASSLQGANTGELFF
TGCGCCAGCAGCTTGCAGGGGGCCAACACCGGGGAGCTGTTTTTT
>TRBV30|TRBJ2-7|few|NA
CAWGRDTYEQYF
TGTGCCTGGGGCCGGGACACTTACGAGCAGTACTTC
>TRBV12-3/TRBV12-4|TRBJ2-3|few|TRBD2
CASRPGLAEGYF
TGTGCCAGCAGACCGGGACTAGCTGAGGGGTATTTT
>TRBV5-1|TRBJ1-1|few|NA
CASSLVGGRLTEAFF
TGCGCCAGCAGCTTGGTTGGGGGGAGGCTCACTGAAGCTTTCTTT
>TRBV7-9|TRBJ2-1|NA|TRBD1
CASSSRTGYNEQFF
TGTGCCAGCAGCTCCCGGACAGGCTACAATGAGCAGTTCTTC
>TRBV5-1|TRBJ2-5|many|TRBD1
CASSLARGLYETQYF
TGCGCCAGCAGCTTGGCCAGGGGGTTGTATGAGACCCAGTACTTC
>TRBV6-1|TRBJ2-1|few|NA
CASTPRHMTNNEQFF
TGTGCCAGCACCCCCCGACACATGACTAACAATGAGCAGTTCTTC
>TRBV5-1|TRBJ2-5|few|NA
CASSLSLARVQETQYF
TGCGCCAGCAGCCTGTCACTAGCCCGAGTCCAAGAGACCCAGTACTTC
>TRBV4-2|TRBJ1-6|NA|NA
CASSQDRRALGGSPLHF
TGTGCCAGCAGCCAAGATAGACGGGCACTAGGGGGTTCACCCCTCCACTTT
>TRBV7-2|TRBJ1-1|many|NA
CASSLVGGEQAFF
TGTGCCAGCAGCCTAGTAGGGGGGGAGCAGGCTTTCTTT
>TRBV20-1|TRBJ2-3|NA|NA
CSAGPADTQYF
TGCAGTGCTGGACCGGCGGATACGCAGTATTTT
>TRBV4-3|TRBJ2-7|NA|NA
CASSQSITVGTEQYF
TGCGCCAGCAGCCAAAGTATTACGGTCGGGACCGAGCAGTACTTC
>TRBV5-1|TRBJ2-1|NA|TRBD1
CASSLEGQGIWNEQFF
TGCGCCAGCAGCTTGGAGGGACAGGGGATTTGGAATGAGCAGTTCTTC
>TRBV7-9|TRBJ1-2|many|NA
CASSLPGRDGYTF
TGTGCCAGCAGCTTACCTGGCAGGGACGGCTACACCTTC
>TRBV4-2|TRBJ1-4|NA|NA
CASSQLNTATNEKLFF
TGTGCCAGCAGCCAACTCAACACCGCAACTAATGAAAAACTGTTTTTT
>TRBV20-1|TRBJ1-2|few|NA
CSARDPGRAYGYTF
TGCAGTGCTAGAGATCCCGGCAGGGCCTATGGCTACACCTTC
>TRBV18|TRBJ1-5|few|TRBD1
CASSLLGQGHNQPQHF
TGTGCCAGCTCACTACTAGGACAGGGCCACAATCAGCCCCAGCATTTT
>TRBV12-3/TRBV12-4|TRBJ1-5|many|NA
CASSLGAQFNQPQHF
TGTGCCAGCAGTTTAGGTGCTCAGTTCAATCAGCCCCAGCATTTT
>TRBV5-5|TRBJ2-7|NA|TRBD1
CASTRTGGLRSYEQYF
TGTGCCAGCACGCGGACAGGGGGCCTTAGATCCTACGAGCAGTACTTC
>TRBV18|TRBJ1-5|few|NA
CASSPGPSNQPQHF
TGTGCCAGCTCACCAGGGCCAAGCAATCAGCCCCAGCATTTT
>TRBV2|TRBJ2-5|NA|TRBD1
CASGIRTGQETQYF
TGTGCCAGTGGAATCAGGACAGGACAAGAGACCCAGTACTTC
>TRBV5-5|TRBJ2-5|few|NA
CASRTVPGGETQYF
TGTGCCAGCAGAACGGTTCCGGGCGGGGAGACCCAGTACTTC
>TRBV13|TRBJ2-2|few|TRBD1
CASSSTGRGWELFF
TGTGCCAGCAGCTCGACAGGGAGAGGCTGGGAGCTGTTTTTT
>TRBV7-9|TRBJ2-1|many|NA
CASSARQDDRFTMRSVQFF
TGTGCCAGCAGCGCCCGACAGGACGACCGTTTTACAATGAGGTCGGTGCAGTTCTTC
>TRBV7-2|TRBJ1-6|NA|NA
CASSSAYGRSPLHF
TGTGCCAGCAGCTCAGCCTACGGCCGATCACCCCTCCACTTT
>TRBV7-9|TRBJ2-3|few|TRBD2
CASSPSGGDGTQYF
TGTGCCAGCAGCCCCAGCGGGGGGGACGGTACGCAGTATTTT
>TRBV27|TRBJ2-1|few|TRBD2
CASKTGGSSYNEQFF
TGTGCCAGCAAAACCGGGGGGAGCTCCTACAATGAGCAGTTCTTC
>TRBV6-2/TRBV6-3|TRBJ2-3|few|TRBD2
CASRLAGGNTDTQYF
TGTGCCAGCAGACTAGCGGGGGGCAACACAGATACGCAGTATTTT